What follows are 30 T cell receptor beta chains derived from one specimen sequenced in a study of Ad26.COV2.S vaccination and SARS-CoV-2 variants. Sample treatment: some 20 received Ad26.COV2.S at low or high dose, single or two shots; about 5 received placebo; per-sample allocation not given. Sampling happened 63 days after the first vaccine or placebo injection. Repertoires were generated with immunoSEQ multiplex PCR, while TCRdb's copy carries only in-frame clones and drops some. The repertoire holds approximately 500,000 clones, with around 85% as singletons. Source: peripheral blood, taken in a trial of Ad26.COV2.S vaccine versus placebo. The receptors here all came from a person aged 18-65 years who received the Ad26.COV2.S COVID-19 vaccine or a placebo.

This rearrangement joins TRBV28 to TRBJ2-3; D gene ambiguous. V gave up 1 base and J gave up 2 bases, with 10 bases separating them. CDR1 is MDHEN and CDR2 is SYDVKM in the germline V gene. The CDR3 consists of 15 residues. The chain's CDR3 is CASSLYGDHTDTQYF. CDR3 DNA sequence: TGTGCCAGCAGTTTATATGGGGATCACACAGATACGCAGTATTTT.

The chain carries TRBV20-1 and TRBJ2-7, with TRBD2 matching 7 bases. The V gene's germline CDR1 is DFQATT and CDR2 SNEGSKA (reference sequence). The CDR3 extends over 11 amino acids. V lost 5 bases, J lost 2 bases, and 0 bases stayed unmatched. CDR3 in amino acids: CSARGAYEQYF. The CDR3 DNA sequence: TGCAGTGCTCGGGGGGCCTACGAGCAGTACTTC.

The gene calls are TRBV7-3 and TRBJ1-1; no firm D call. Trimming cost V 2 bases and J 4 bases, with 8 bases left between them. Germline values: CDR1 SGHTA, CDR2 FQGTGA. This CDR3 contains 13 residues. The CDR3 region has the DNA TGTGCCAGCAGCTTAGGGGAATTCACTGAAGCTTTCTTT. This encodes CASSLGEFTEAFF.

The rearrangement uses TRBV19 and TRBJ2-3, with 8 bases aligning to TRBD2. From germline, CDR1 is LNHDA and CDR2 SQIVND (reference sequence). The trim removed 3 bases at V and 0 bases at J, leaving 5 bases unmatched. This CDR3 is 16 amino acids long. The CDR3 protein is CASSITSGTSTDTQYF. The CDR3 bases are TGTGCCAGTAGTATCACTAGCGGAACTAGCACAGATACGCAGTATTTT. Based on the CDR3 plus reference TRBV19 and TRBJ2-3, the full variable domain is DGGITQSPKYLFRKEGQNVTLSCEQNLNHDAMYWYRQDPGQGLRLIYYSQIVNDFQKGDIAEGYSVSREKKESFPLTVTSAQKNPTAFYLCASSITSGTSTDTQYFGPGTRLTVL.

This chain links TRBV5-1 with TRBJ1-1; D is unresolved. Germline V CDR1 and CDR2: SGHRS, YFSETQ. With 4 bases removed from V and 3 bases from J, the gap between germline ends came to 7 bases. This CDR3 region has 12 residues. The CDR3 DNA is TGCGCCAGCAGCCGGGGTGACACTGAAGCTTTCTTT. This sequence encodes CASSRGDTEAFF.

V usage is TRBV10-1 and J usage is TRBJ2-1, with 8 bases lining up with TRBD2. V shed 6 bases and J 2 bases; nucleotides not matched to a gene: 12. Germline V gene lookup returns CDR1 WNHNN and CDR2 SYGVQD (reference sequence). This CDR3 has 17 residues. The CDR3 DNA sequence: TGCGCCAGCAGCTGTAAGGGACTAGGTGGGCCCTACAATGAGCAGTTCTTC. Protein sequence: CASSCKGLGGPYNEQFF.

V and J are TRBV7-2 and TRBJ1-1; 12 nucleotides align to TRBD1. The V gene's germline CDR1 is SGHTA and CDR2 FQGNSA. V lost 5 bases and J lost 4; bases outside the gene matches: 11. The CDR3 has 17 residues. CDR3 amino acids: CASSPARDRGPGTEAFF. In DNA, the CDR3 is TGTGCCAGCAGCCCTGCCCGGGACAGGGGGCCAGGCACTGAAGCTTTCTTT.

The chain joins TRBV7-2 to TRBJ2-7; D is possibly TRBD2 (5 bases). The germline V gene has CDR1 SGHTA and CDR2 FQGNSA. The ends were cut back, 2 bases at V and 6 bases at J, with 14 bases in the middle. The CDR3 runs to 14 residues. The CDR3: CASSLMGEGGEQYF. The CDR3 coding sequence is TGTGCCAGCAGCTTAATGGGAGAGGGCGGCGAGCAGTACTTC.

This chain joins TRBV27 and TRBJ2-1; 9 bases align to TRBD1. With V trimmed by 3 bases and J by 3 bases, 6 bases remained unmatched. The V gene's germline CDR1 is MNHEY and CDR2 SMNVEV (reference sequence). The CDR3 runs 16 residues. CDR3 residues: CASSFSGQGLYNEQFF. The CDR3 DNA follows: TGTGCCAGCAGTTTTTCCGGACAGGGGCTCTACAATGAGCAGTTCTTC.

The V gene is TRBV4-3, the J gene TRBJ2-3; the D gene is possibly TRBD1 (6 bases). Between the trimmed V and J ends, which lost 4 bases and 2 bases, there was a span of 10 bases. The V gene's germline CDR1 is LGHNA and CDR2 YSLEER. This CDR3 has 14 residues. In DNA form, the CDR3 reads TGCGCCAGCAGCCCCAGGGGATACACAGATACGCAGTATTTT. Amino acids: CASSPRGYTDTQYF.

The chain carries TRBV12-3 or TRBV12-4 and TRBJ1-2; 7 bases are shared with TRBD1. This CDR3 contains 12 residues. V shed 6 bases, J shed 6 bases, and the junction held 4 bases outside the gene matches. CDR3 protein: CASSHTGDGYTF. The CDR3 bases are TGTGCCAGCAGCCACACAGGGGATGGCTACACCTTC.

With respect to this clone: Distinct nucleotide sequences in the sample also encode this CDR3. V gene TRBV18 combines with J gene TRBJ1-6; TRBD1 is a possible D gene (5 bases). The germline CDR1 and CDR2 sequences are KGHSH and LQKENI. The CDR3 runs to 13 residues. V dropped 3 bases and J dropped 10 bases, with 10 bases sitting between them. CDR3 protein: CASSPSGDSPLHF. As DNA, the CDR3 is TGTGCCAGCTCACCCTCCGGGGACTCACCCCTCCACTTT.

This chain connects TRBV30 to TRBJ1-5; D is unclear. This CDR3 is built from 15 residues. Trimming removed 4 bases from V and 0 bases from J, with 13 bases in between. The germline V gene encodes CDR1 GTSNPN and CDR2 SVGIG (reference sequence). CDR3 nucleotides: TGTGCCTGGACCCTAGGCGGGGTTAGCAATCAGCCCCAGCATTTT. It encodes CAWTLGGVSNQPQHF.

Turning to this clone: The sample contains more than one DNA sequence encoding this CDR3. V is TRBV5-4 and J is TRBJ2-7; 9 bases match TRBD2. The CDR3 spans 14 residues. Germline loops: CDR1 SGHNT, CDR2 YYREEE (reference sequence). Trimming cost V 4 bases and J 0 bases; bases outside gene matches: 2. CDR3 sequence reads: CASSSGRSSYEQYF. In nucleotides, the CDR3 is TGTGCCAGCAGCAGCGGGAGGTCCTCCTACGAGCAGTACTTC.

This clone has just one count. This chain joins TRBV5-1 and TRBJ2-1; D remains ambiguous. V lost 0 bases and J lost 13, with 11 bases in between. The germline V gene has CDR1 SGHRS and CDR2 YFSETQ. CDR3 size: 12 residues. The CDR3 DNA reads TGCGCCAGCAGCTTGGAGTTGGACCCCCAGTTCTTC. Residues: CASSLELDPQFF.

J is TRBJ2-3 and V is TRBV2, with D uncertain. V gave up 0 bases and J gave up 12 bases, with 16 bases separating them. The CDR3 spans 14 residues. Germline V gives CDR1 SNHLY, CDR2 FYNNEI. The chain's CDR3 is CASSEALMVARQYF. CDR3 in DNA: TGTGCCAGCAGTGAAGCGCTTATGGTGGCAAGACAGTATTTT.

This chain links TRBV5-6 with TRBJ2-3; perhaps TRBD2 as D (6 bases). The CDR3 is made up of 16 amino acids. Germline CDR1 and CDR2: SGHDT and YYEEEE. Deletions cut 4 bases from V and 1 base from J, with 16 bases between. The CDR3, as DNA: TGTGCCAGCAGCCCACGACTAGGCTTCGGCACAGATACGCAGTATTTT. Translated: CASSPRLGFGTDTQYF.

Points on this clone: At the DNA level, this CDR3 is encoded by other sequences in the same sample as well. The rearrangement links TRBV28 to TRBJ1-1; unclear D gene. The CDR3 totals 11 residues. Looked up from germline, CDR1 is MDHEN and CDR2 is SYDVKM. V shed 6 bases and J shed 6 bases, with 8 bases lying between them. The CDR3 nucleotides read TGTGCCAGCAGAGGGCGGCCTGAAGCTTTCTTT. Protein: CASRGRPEAFF.

The genes are TRBV5-8 and TRBJ1-4, with TRBD1 matching over 7 bases. CDR3 length: 14 amino acids. Germline trimming cut 0 bases from V and 7 bases from J; bases unmatched to any gene: 3. Germline assignment: CDR1 SGHTS and CDR2 YDEGEE. This CDR3 reads CASSLEGAGEKLFF. CDR3 bases: TGTGCCAGCAGCTTGGAGGGGGCTGGTGAAAAACTGTTTTTT.

The chain couples TRBV20-1 to TRBJ1-5; 7 bases are a match to TRBD1. This CDR3 is 13 amino acids long. With V trimmed by 5 bases and J by 9 bases, 10 bases remained unmatched. Germline values: CDR1 DFQATT, CDR2 SNEGSKA (reference sequence). Here the CDR3 reads CSARGTEDSPQHF. The DNA for the CDR3 is TGCAGTGCTCGTGGGACAGAGGATTCGCCCCAGCATTTT.

The chain combines TRBV28 with TRBJ2-1, with 7 bases matching TRBD1. Germline V gene sequence: CDR1 MDHEN, CDR2 SYDVKM. V lost 3 bases and J lost 4; bases outside the gene matches: 6. This CDR3 is 15 amino acids long. This CDR3 is CASSFEDRWYNEQFF. CDR3 bases: TGTGCCAGCAGTTTCGAGGACAGGTGGTACAATGAGCAGTTCTTC. Together with reference TRBV28 and TRBJ2-1, the CDR3 gives the full variable domain: DVKVTQSSRYLVKRTGEKVFLECVQDMDHENMFWYRQDPGLGLRLIYFSYDVKMKEKGDIPEGYSVSREKKERFSLILESASTNQTSMYLCASSFEDRWYNEQFFGPGTRLTVL.

The rearrangement uses TRBV7-9 and TRBJ1-4; 8 nucleotides agree with TRBD1. Trimming at V came to 5 bases and at J to 6 bases, leaving 8 bases not matched to a gene. CDR1 is SEHNR, CDR2 FQNEAQ, per germline (reference sequence). This CDR3 has 15 residues. CDR3 sequence (DNA): TGTGCCAGCAGCCCCTTGGACAGGGAGGATGAAAAACTGTTTTTT. Translation: CASSPLDREDEKLFF.

The chain is built from TRBV30 and TRBJ1-2, with no clear D. The CDR3 consists of 14 residues. Germline V gene data show CDR1 as GTSNPN and CDR2 as SVGIG (reference sequence). Deletions cut 2 bases from V and 5 bases from J, with 15 bases between. The CDR3 reads CAWSHPEGGYGYTF. The CDR3, as DNA: TGTGCCTGGAGTCATCCCGAGGGAGGGTATGGCTACACCTTC.

The chain uses TRBV28 and TRBJ2-7; D is undetermined. V dropped 3 bases and J dropped 3 bases, with 12 bases sitting between them. Germline V gene lookup returns CDR1 MDHEN and CDR2 SYDVKM. The CDR3 consists of 14 residues. CDR3 sequence: CASSFNGRDYEQYF. The CDR3 DNA reads TGTGCCAGCAGTTTCAACGGACGAGACTACGAGCAGTACTTC. The full variable domain, its missing parts supplied by reference TRBV28 and TRBJ2-7, is DVKVTQSSRYLVKRTGEKVFLECVQDMDHENMFWYRQDPGLGLRLIYFSYDVKMKEKGDIPEGYSVSREKKERFSLILESASTNQTSMYLCASSFNGRDYEQYFGPGTRLTVT.

This clone was seen only once. The rearrangement joins TRBV27 to TRBJ2-1; TRBD2 matches 7 bases. Trimming at V came to 1 base and at J to 0 bases, leaving 6 bases not matched to a gene. The CDR3 consists of 17 residues. Germline CDR1 MNHEY, CDR2 SMNVEV (reference sequence). The CDR3 DNA follows: TGTGCCAGCAGTTTATACGCGGGAGCGACCTCCTACAATGAGCAGTTCTTC. Protein sequence: CASSLYAGATSYNEQFF.

The J gene is TRBJ1-2, the V gene TRBV7-9, with D possibly matching TRBD1 (5 bases). Looked up from germline, CDR1 is SEHNR and CDR2 is FQNEAQ (reference sequence). CDR3 size: 14 residues. The V gene lost 7 bases and the J gene lost 5 bases, with 17 bases spanning the gap. CDR3 loop: CASTNAGGGYGYTF. The CDR3 DNA reads TGTGCCAGCACCAACGCGGGGGGAGGTTATGGCTACACCTTC.

This chain links TRBV5-1 with TRBJ2-6; 7 nucleotides align to TRBD1. CDR1 is SGHRS and CDR2 is YFSETQ in the germline V gene. Trimming took 4 bases from V and 1 from J; bases not matched to a gene: 11. This CDR3 spans 18 amino acids. The CDR3 region is CASSPRQGSFSGANVLTF. The CDR3 DNA reads as TGCGCCAGCAGCCCTCGACAGGGTTCCTTTTCTGGGGCCAACGTCCTGACTTTC.

The V gene is TRBV5-1, the J gene TRBJ1-3; perhaps TRBD1 as D (5 bases). In germline, CDR1 is SGHRS, CDR2 YFSETQ. The CDR3 totals 16 residues. The ends were cut back, 4 bases at V and 3 bases at J, with 17 bases in the middle. The DNA for the CDR3 is TGCGCCAGCAGCGGGAATCGCAGGGAGTATGGAAACACCATATATTTT. Translated, it gives CASSGNRREYGNTIYF. The variable domain in full, completed from reference TRBV5-1 and TRBJ1-3, reads KAGVTQTPRYLIKTRGQQVTLSCSPISGHRSVSWYQQTPGQGLQFLFEYFSETQRNKGNFPGRFSGRQFSNSRSEMNVSTLELGDSALYLCASSGNRREYGNTIYFGEGSWLTVV.

This clone was picked up a small number of times. This sequence joins TRBV6-5 and TRBJ1-5; D is ambiguous. The germline gives CDR1 MNHEY, CDR2 SVGAGI. CDR3 length: 13 amino acids. Trimming pared 6 bases from V and 1 base from J, leaving 7 bases between. The CDR3 sequence is CASRPKSNQPQHF. DNA of the CDR3: TGTGCCAGCAGGCCCAAAAGCAATCAGCCCCAGCATTTT.

As regards this clone: The same CDR3 is also encoded by other DNA sequences in this sample. This chain uses TRBV28 with TRBJ1-4; 10 bases align to TRBD1. This CDR3 has 14 amino acids. From germline, CDR1 is MDHEN and CDR2 SYDVKM. J gave up 8 bases and V 5 bases, and 5 bases lay outside the gene matches. The CDR3 nucleotides read TGTGCCAGCAGTACAGACAGGGGGCGCGAAAAACTGTTTTTT. Translating it yields CASSTDRGREKLFF. The whole variable domain, filled in from reference TRBV28 and TRBJ1-4, reads DVKVTQSSRYLVKRTGEKVFLECVQDMDHENMFWYRQDPGLGLRLIYFSYDVKMKEKGDIPEGYSVSREKKERFSLILESASTNQTSMYLCASSTDRGREKLFFGSGTQLSVL.